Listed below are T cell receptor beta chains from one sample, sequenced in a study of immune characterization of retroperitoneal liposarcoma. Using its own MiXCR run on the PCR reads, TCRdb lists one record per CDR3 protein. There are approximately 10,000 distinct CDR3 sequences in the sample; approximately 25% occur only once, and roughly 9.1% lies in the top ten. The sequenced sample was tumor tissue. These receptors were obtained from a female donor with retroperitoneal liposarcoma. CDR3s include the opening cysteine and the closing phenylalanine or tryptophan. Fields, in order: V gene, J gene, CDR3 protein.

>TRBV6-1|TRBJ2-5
CASSGLRGGTQYF
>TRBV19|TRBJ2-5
CASTFDREQYF
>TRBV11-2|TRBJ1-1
CASSYSENTEAFF
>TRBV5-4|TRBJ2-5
CASSLKWLAGGSQETQYF
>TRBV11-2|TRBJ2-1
CASSLGLGTRTYNEQFF
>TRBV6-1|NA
CASSESSGTGNDEQYF
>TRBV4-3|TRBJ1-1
CASSPGEGWTEAFF
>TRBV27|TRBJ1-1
CASSRSTGLNTEAFF
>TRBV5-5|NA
CASSLVGASGSHNEQYF
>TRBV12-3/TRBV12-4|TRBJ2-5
CASSRNLQETQYF
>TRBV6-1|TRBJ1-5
CASSRGGGTDNQPQHF
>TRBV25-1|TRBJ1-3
CASRTPGGSGNTIYF
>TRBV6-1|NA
CASSGLAGAYNEQYF
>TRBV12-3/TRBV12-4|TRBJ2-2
CASSLESYGELFF
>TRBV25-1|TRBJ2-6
CASSEYPGKPSGANVLTF
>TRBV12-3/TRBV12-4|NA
CASSRTSGSSYNEQYF
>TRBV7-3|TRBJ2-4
CASSSSGSGGYNEQYF
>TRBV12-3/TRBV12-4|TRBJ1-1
CASSLAGNTEAFF
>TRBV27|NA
CASMVSRGGLNEQYF